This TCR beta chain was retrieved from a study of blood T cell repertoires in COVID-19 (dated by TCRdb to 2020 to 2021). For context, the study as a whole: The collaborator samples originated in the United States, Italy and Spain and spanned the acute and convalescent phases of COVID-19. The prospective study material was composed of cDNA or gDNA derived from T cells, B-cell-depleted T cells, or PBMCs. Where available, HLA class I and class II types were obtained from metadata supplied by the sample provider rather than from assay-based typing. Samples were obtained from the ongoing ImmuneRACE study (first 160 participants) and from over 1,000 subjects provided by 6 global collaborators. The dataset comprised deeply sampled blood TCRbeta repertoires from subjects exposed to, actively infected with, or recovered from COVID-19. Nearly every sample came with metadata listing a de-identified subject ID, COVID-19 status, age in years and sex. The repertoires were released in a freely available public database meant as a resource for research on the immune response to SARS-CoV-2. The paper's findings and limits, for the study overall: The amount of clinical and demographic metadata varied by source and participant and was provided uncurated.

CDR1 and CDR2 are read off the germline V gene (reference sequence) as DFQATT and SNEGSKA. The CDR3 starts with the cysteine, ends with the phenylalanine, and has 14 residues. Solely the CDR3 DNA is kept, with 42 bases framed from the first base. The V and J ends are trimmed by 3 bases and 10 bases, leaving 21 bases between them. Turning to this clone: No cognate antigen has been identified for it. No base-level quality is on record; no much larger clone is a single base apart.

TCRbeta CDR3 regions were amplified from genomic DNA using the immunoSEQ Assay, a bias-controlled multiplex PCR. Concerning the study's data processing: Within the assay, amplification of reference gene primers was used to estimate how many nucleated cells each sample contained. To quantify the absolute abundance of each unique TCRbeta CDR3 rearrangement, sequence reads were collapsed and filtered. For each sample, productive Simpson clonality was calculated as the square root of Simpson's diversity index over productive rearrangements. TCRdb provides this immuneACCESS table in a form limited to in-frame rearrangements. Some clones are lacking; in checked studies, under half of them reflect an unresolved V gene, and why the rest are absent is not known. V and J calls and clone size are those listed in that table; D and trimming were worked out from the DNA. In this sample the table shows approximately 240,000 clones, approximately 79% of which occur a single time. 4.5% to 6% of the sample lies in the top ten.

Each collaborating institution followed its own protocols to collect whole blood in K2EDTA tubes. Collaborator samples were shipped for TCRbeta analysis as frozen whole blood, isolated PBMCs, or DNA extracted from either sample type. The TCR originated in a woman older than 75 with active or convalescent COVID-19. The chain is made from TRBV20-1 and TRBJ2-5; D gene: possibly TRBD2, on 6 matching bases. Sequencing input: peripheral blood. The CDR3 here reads CSASKDPKSGDQYF. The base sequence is TGCAGTGCTAGTAAGGACCCCAAATCGGGGGACCAGTACTTC.